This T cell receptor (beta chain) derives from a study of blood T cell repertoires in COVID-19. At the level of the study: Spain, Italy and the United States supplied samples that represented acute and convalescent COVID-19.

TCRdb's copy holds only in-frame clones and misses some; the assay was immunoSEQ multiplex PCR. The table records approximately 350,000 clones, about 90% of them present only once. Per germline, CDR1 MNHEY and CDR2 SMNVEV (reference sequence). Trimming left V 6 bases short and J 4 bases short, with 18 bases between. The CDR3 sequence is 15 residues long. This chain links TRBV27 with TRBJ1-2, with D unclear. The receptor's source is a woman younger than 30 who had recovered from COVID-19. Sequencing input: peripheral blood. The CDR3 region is CASRSRLGLGYGYTF. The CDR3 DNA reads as TGTGCCAGCAGGTCCCGCCTAGGTCTCGGCTATGGCTACACCTTC.